This T cell receptor beta chain originates from a study of tumor and adjacent non-tumor tissue in lung cancer. Study outcomes and limitations: Shorter survival was associated with higher TCR diversity in tumors. Top 100 clones took a larger repertoire share in normal lung.

With regard to this clonotype: What it binds is not known. An end of the junction does not agree with germline; a read error may underlie this.

The CDR3 consists of 15 residues. Germline V gene data show CDR1 as DFQATT and CDR2 as SNEGSKA (reference sequence). TCRbeta libraries were built with three rounds of nested PCR, modified from ARM-PCR. MiXCR was run by TCRdb on the multiplex PCR reads, yielding one entry per CDR3 protein. In the table there are 75,000 to 100,000 distinct CDR3 sequences, 65% to 75% of which are singletons. This sample's RNA came from whole unsorted tissue. Donors were chemotherapy-naive, newly diagnosed lung cancer surgical patients in China, August–late 2014. The receptor was isolated from a man in his sixties with non-small cell lung cancer. The rearrangement joins TRBV20-1 to TRBJ1-5, with 7 bases that match TRBD1. Sample: lung tumor tissue. CDR3 amino acids: CSASPTGNSNQPQDF. The DNA for the CDR3 is TGCAGTGCCAGCCCGACAGGGAATAGCAATCAGCCCCAGGATTTT.